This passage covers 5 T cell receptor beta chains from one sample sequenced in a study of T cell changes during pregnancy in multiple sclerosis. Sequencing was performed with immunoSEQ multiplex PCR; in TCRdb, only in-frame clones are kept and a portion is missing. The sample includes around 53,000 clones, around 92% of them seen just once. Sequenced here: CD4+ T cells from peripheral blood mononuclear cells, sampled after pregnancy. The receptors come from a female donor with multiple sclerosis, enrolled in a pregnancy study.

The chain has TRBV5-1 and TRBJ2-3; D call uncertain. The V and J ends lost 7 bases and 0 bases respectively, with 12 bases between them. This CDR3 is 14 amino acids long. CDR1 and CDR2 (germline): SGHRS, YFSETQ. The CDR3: CASGRSSSTDTQYF. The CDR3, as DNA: TGCGCCAGCGGTCGGTCCTCTAGCACAGATACGCAGTATTTT. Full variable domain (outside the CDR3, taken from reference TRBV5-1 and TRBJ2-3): KAGVTQTPRYLIKTRGQQVTLSCSPISGHRSVSWYQQTPGQGLQFLFEYFSETQRNKGNFPGRFSGRQFSNSRSEMNVSTLELGDSALYLCASGRSSSTDTQYFGPGTRLTVL.

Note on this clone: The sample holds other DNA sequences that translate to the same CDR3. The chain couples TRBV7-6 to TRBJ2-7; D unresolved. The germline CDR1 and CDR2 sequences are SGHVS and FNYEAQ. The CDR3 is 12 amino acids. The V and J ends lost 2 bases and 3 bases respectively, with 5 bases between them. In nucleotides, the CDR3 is TGTGCCAGCAGCTTAAACAGCTACGAGCAGTACTTC. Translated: CASSLNSYEQYF.

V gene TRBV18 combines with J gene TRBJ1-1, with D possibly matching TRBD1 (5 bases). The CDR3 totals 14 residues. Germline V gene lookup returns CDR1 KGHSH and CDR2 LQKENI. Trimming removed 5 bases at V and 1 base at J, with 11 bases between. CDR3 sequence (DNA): TGTGCCAGCTCAATAGGCCAGGGGAACACTGAAGCTTTCTTT. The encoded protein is CASSIGQGNTEAFF.

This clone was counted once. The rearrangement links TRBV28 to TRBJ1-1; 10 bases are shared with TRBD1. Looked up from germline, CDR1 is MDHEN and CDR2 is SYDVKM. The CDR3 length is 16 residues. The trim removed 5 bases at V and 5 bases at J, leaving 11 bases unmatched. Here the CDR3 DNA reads TGTGCCAGCAGTGCCTGGGACAGGGGAGGGAGAACTGAAGCTTTCTTT. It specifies CASSAWDRGGRTEAFF. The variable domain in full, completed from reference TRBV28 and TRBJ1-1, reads DVKVTQSSRYLVKRTGEKVFLECVQDMDHENMFWYRQDPGLGLRLIYFSYDVKMKEKGDIPEGYSVSREKKERFSLILESASTNQTSMYLCASSAWDRGGRTEAFFGQGTRLTVV.

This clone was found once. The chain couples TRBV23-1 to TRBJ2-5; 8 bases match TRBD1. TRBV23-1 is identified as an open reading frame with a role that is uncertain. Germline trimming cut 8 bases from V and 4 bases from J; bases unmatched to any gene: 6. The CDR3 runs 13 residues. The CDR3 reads CASSTGDGETQYF. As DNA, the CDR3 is TGCGCCAGCTCGACAGGGGATGGAGAGACCCAGTACTTC.